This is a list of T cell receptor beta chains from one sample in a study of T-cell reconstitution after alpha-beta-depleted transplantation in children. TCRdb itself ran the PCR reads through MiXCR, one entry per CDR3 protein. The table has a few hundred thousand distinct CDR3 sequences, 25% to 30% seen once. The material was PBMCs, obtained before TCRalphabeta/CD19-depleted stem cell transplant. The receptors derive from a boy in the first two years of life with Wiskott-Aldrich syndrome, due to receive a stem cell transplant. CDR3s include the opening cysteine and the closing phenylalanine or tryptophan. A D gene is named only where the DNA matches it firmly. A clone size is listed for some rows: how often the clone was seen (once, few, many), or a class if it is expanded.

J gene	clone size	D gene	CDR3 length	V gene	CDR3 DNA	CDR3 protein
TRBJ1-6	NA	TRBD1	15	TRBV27	TGTGCCAGCAGTATAGGACAGGGGTATAATTCACCCCTCCACTTT	CASSIGQGYNSPLHF
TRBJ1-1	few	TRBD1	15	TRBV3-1	TGTGCCAGCAGCCCCCTGGGGTGGGACAGTGCCGGAACTTTCTTT	CASSPLGWDSAGTFF
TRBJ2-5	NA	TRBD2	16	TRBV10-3	TGTTCCATCAGTGAGGTAGCGGGCCCCGTTGGGGAGACCCAGTACTTC	CSISEVAGPVGETQYF
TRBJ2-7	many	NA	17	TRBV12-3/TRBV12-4	TGTGCCAGCAGTTTAAGGGGAGGCATCCGGAGCTCCTACGAGCAGTACTTC	CASSLRGGIRSSYEQYF
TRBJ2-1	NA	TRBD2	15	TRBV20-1	TGCAGTGCTAGCGACGTGGGGGGGAGTAGCAATGAGCAGTTCTTC	CSASDVGGSSNEQFF
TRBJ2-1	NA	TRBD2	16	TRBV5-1	TGCGCCAGCAGCCCTGCCGGGACTAGCGGGTACAATGAGCAGTTCTTC	CASSPAGTSGYNEQFF
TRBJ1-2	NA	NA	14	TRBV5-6	TGTGCCAGCATCCTTGAAGCAGGATTCGATGGCTACACCTTC	CASILEAGFDGYTF
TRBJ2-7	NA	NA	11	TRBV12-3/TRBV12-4	TGTGCCAGCAGCCGGAAATACGAGCAGTACTTC	CASSRKYEQYF
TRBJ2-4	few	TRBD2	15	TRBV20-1	TGCAGTGCTAGTCGAGTAGCGGGAGGGAATAACATTCAGTACTTC	CSASRVAGGNNIQYF
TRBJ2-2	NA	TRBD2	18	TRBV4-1	TGCGCCAGCAGCCAAGCGACACTAGCGGGAAGGGGCACCGGGGAGCTGTTTTTT	CASSQATLAGRGTGELFF
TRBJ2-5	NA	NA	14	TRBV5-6	TGTGCCAGCAGCTTGGTTGCTAGGCGAGAGACCCAGTACTTC	CASSLVARRETQYF
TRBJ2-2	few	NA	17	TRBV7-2	TGTGCCAGCAGCTTAGCCGGATTCGGGCAGGGCTTAGGGGAGCTGTTTTTT	CASSLAGFGQGLGELFF
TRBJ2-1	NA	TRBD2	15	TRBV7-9	TGTGCCAGCAGCTTAGGCGGGAGAGATTACAATGAGCAGTTCTTC	CASSLGGRDYNEQFF
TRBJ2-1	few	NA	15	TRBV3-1	TGTGCCAGCAGCCAAGGAGCGCTCCCGTACAATGAGCAGTTCTTC	CASSQGALPYNEQFF
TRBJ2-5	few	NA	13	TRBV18	TGTGCCAGCTCACCGGGAGTGGAGGGGACCCAGTACTTC	CASSPGVEGTQYF
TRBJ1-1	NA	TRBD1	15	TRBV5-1	TGCGCCAGCAGCTTAAGGACAGGGGGATCGATTGGAGCTTTCTTT	CASSLRTGGSIGAFF
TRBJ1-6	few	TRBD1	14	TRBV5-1	TGCGCCAGCAGCCAGGGGGCAAATAATTCACCCCTCCACTTT	CASSQGANNSPLHF
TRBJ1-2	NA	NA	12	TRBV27	TGTGCCAGCAGTTCCTCGACCTATGGCTACACCTTC	CASSSSTYGYTF
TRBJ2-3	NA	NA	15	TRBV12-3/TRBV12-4	TGTGCCAGCAGTTTAGGGGCGGGAAAGACAGATACGCAGTATTTT	CASSLGAGKTDTQYF
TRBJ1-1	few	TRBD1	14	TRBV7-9	TGTGCCAGCAGCCCGTGGACAGGGGACACTGAAGCTTTCTTT	CASSPWTGDTEAFF
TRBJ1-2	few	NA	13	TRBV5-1	TGCGCCAGCAGCTTGGACGGCATCTATGGCTACACCTTC	CASSLDGIYGYTF
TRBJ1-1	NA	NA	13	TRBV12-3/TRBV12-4	TGTGCCAGCAGTTTGCTGCAGAACACTGAAGCTTTCTTT	CASSLLQNTEAFF
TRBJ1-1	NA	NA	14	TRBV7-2	TGTGCCAGCAGCTTTTCCGGGGGGAACACTGAAGCTTTCTTT	CASSFSGGNTEAFF
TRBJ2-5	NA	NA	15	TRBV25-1	TGTGCCAGCAGTGATTATGTTGGCGTTGAAGAGACCCAGTACTTC	CASSDYVGVEETQYF
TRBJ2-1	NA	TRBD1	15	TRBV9	TGTGCCAGCAGCGTCTCCGGGACAGGCTACAATGAGCAGTTCTTC	CASSVSGTGYNEQFF
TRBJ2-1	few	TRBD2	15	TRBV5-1	TGCGCCAGCAGCTTGGAGGCGGGACTAGCGGGAGAGCAGTTCTTC	CASSLEAGLAGEQFF
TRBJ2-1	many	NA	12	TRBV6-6	TGTGCCAGCAGTTCGACCTACAATGAGCAGTTCTTC	CASSSTYNEQFF
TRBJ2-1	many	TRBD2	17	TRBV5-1	TGCGCCAGCAGCTTGGGTAGCGGGAGTATCGATTACAATGAGCAGTTCTTC	CASSLGSGSIDYNEQFF
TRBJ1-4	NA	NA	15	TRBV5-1	TGCGCCAGCAGCTTGGACGGGGCCATCCTAGGAAAACTGTTTTTT	CASSLDGAILGKLFF
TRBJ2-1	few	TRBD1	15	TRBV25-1	TGTGCCAGCAGTGAAAGAACAGGGGTTCTAAATGAGCAGTTCTTC	CASSERTGVLNEQFF
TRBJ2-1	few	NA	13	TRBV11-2	TGTGCCAGCAGCGAGGACCTCTACAATGAGCAGTTCTTC	CASSEDLYNEQFF
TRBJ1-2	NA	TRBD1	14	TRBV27	TGTGCCAGCAGGCCAACAGGGGGCCCATCTGGCTACACCTTC	CASRPTGGPSGYTF
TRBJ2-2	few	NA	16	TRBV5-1	TGCGCCAGCAGCGCTGACGGCTACGCGAACACCGGGGAGCTGTTTTTT	CASSADGYANTGELFF
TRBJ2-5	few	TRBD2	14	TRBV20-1	TGCAGTGCTGGACTAGCGGGAGGACAAGAGACCCAGTACTTC	CSAGLAGGQETQYF
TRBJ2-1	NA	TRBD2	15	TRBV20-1	TGCAGTGCAGAACGAAGCGGGAGGGTCTACAATGAGCAGTTCTTC	CSAERSGRVYNEQFF
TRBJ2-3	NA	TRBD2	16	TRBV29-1	TGCAGCGTTGAAGATCTTAGCGGGAGGGTAGCGGATACGCAGTATTTT	CSVEDLSGRVADTQYF
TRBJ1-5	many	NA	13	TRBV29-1	TGCAGCGTTGTCCCGGAGGGCAATCAGCCCCAGCATTTT	CSVVPEGNQPQHF
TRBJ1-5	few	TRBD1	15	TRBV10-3	TGTGCCATCAGCCCGACAGGGGGTGGCAATCAGCCCCAGCATTTT	CAISPTGGGNQPQHF
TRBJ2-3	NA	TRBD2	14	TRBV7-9	TGTGCCATCACGGGACTAGTATTCACAGATACGCAGTATTTT	CAITGLVFTDTQYF
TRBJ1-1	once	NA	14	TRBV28	TGTGCCAGCAGGGTTCTGGGTCGGGACACTGAAGCTTTCTTT	CASRVLGRDTEAFF
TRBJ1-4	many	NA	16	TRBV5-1	TGCGCCAGCAGCTTGTCCCCCCCGGGTCTGAATGAAAAACTGTTTTTT	CASSLSPPGLNEKLFF
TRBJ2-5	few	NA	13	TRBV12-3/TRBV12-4	TGTGCCAGCAGTTTATTTGGGAAAGAGACCCAGTACTTC	CASSLFGKETQYF
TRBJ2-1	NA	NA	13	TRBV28	TGTGCCAGCAGTTTTTCCCACTACAATGAGCAGTTCTTC	CASSFSHYNEQFF
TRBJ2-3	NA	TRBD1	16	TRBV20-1	TGCAGTGCTAGAGGGGGGGGACAGGGGCCCACAGATACGCAGTATTTT	CSARGGGQGPTDTQYF
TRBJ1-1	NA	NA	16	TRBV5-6	TGTGCCAGCAGCTTGGGGGCAGGGGCGCGAGGCACTGAAGCTTTCTTT	CASSLGAGARGTEAFF
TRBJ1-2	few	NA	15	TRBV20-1	TGCAGTGCTAGAGATGCGTATAGGACAGATGGAGGCTACACCTTC	CSARDAYRTDGGYTF
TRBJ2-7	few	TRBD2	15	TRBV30	TGTGCCCTGGATGTGTCACTAGCGGGAGCCTACGAGCAGTACTTC	CALDVSLAGAYEQYF
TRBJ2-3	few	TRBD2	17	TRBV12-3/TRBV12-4	TGTGCCAGCAGCCAATATAGCGGGAGGGCCATCAGAGATACGCAGTATTTT	CASSQYSGRAIRDTQYF
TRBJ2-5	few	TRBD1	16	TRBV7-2	TGTGCCAGCAGTTCCGCCCCACTAGGGGGCGGAGAGACCCAGTACTTC	CASSSAPLGGGETQYF
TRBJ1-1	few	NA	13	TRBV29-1	TGCAGCGTGAAACAGGGCAGGAGCACTGAAGCTTTCTTT	CSVKQGRSTEAFF
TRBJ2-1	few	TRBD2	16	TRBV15	TGTGCCACCAGCAGAGCAGGTGGGAGGGCCTACAATGAGCAGTTCTTC	CATSRAGGRAYNEQFF
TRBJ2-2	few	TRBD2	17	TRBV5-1	TGCGCCAGCACAACAGCCCGACTAGCGGATACTACCGGGGAGCTGTTTTTT	CASTTARLADTTGELFF